This T cell receptor (beta chain) appears in the sequencing data of a study of blood T cell repertoires in COVID-19 (dated by TCRdb to 2020 to 2022). For the wider study: Samples from collaborators originated in the United States, Italy and Spain and spanned both the acute and convalescent phases of COVID-19. The material from the prospective study consisted of cDNA or gDNA derived from T cells, B-cell-depleted T cells, or PBMCs. The dataset comprised deeply sampled blood TCRbeta repertoires from subjects exposed to, actively infected with, or recovered from COVID-19. The repertoires were made available in a free public database intended to serve as a resource for research on the immune response to SARS-CoV-2. Samples came from the ongoing ImmuneRACE study (first 160 participants) plus 1,254 subjects from 6 global collaborators. Nearly every sample came with metadata listing a de-identified subject ID, COVID-19 status, age in years and sex. Where available, HLA class I and class II types were taken from metadata supplied by the sample provider and were not determined by assay-based typing. Broad study findings and their caveats: The amount of clinical and demographic metadata varied by source and participant and was provided uncurated.

The collaborating institutions used their own protocols to collect whole blood in K2EDTA tubes. Collaborator samples were shipped for TCRbeta analysis as frozen whole blood, isolated PBMCs, or DNA extracted from either sample type. This clone occurred once. Its binding antigen is unknown. No much larger clone is present one base from it, and per-base qualities are unavailable. TCRbeta CDR3 regions were amplified from genomic DNA using the immunoSEQ Assay, a bias-controlled multiplex PCR. From the authors' description of their analysis: The number of nucleated cells in each sample was estimated from the amplification of reference gene primers within the assay. Sequence reads were collapsed and filtered to measure the absolute abundance of every unique TCRbeta CDR3 rearrangement. For each sample, productive Simpson clonality was calculated as the square root of Simpson's diversity index over productive rearrangements. TCRdb carries this immuneACCESS record with in-frame sequences only. Its versions omit some clonotypes, under half of them owing to an unresolved V gene in the studies checked, with the rest unexplained. The V and J calls and clone size were taken over from that table, and D and trimming were inferred from the DNA. The sample data list some 270,000 clones, and approximately 91% of these were observed just once. Of the sample, roughly 2.2% falls within the top ten clones.

The sequenced material came from peripheral blood. This clonotype was sampled from a man aged 50-60 years with acute or convalescent COVID-19.

For the CDR3, the sequence is CASSMGQGGTAKNIQYF. The nucleotide sequence reads TGTGCCAGTAGTATGGGACAGGGGGGGACGGCCAAAAACATTCAGTACTTC. The V and J segments used are TRBV19 and TRBJ2-4; the junction holds 11 bases that match TRBD1. CDR1 LNHDA and CDR2 SQIVND were looked up in the germline V gene (reference sequence). From cysteine to phenylalanine, the CDR3 is 17 amino acids long. The DNA shown is the 51-base CDR3, in frame from base 1. V lost 3 bases and J lost 1 base, and the count of bases not matched to a germline gene is 5.